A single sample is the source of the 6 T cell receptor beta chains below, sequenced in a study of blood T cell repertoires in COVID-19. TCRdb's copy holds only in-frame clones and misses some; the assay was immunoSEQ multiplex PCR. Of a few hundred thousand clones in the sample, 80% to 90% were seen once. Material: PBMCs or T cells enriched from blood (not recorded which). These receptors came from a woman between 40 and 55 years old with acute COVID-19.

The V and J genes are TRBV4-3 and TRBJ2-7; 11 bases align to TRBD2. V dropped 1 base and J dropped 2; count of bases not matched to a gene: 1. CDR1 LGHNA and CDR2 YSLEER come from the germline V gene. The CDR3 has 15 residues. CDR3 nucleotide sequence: TGCGCCAGCAGCCAAGGACTAGCGGGGACCTACGAGCAGTACTTC. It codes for CASSQGLAGTYEQYF.

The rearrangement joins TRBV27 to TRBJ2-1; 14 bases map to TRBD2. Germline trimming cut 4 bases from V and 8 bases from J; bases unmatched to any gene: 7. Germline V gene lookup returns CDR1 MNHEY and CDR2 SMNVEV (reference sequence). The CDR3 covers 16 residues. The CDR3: CASSSPGTSGSYEQFF. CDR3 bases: TGTGCCAGCAGTTCTCCCGGGACTAGCGGGAGTTATGAGCAGTTCTTC.

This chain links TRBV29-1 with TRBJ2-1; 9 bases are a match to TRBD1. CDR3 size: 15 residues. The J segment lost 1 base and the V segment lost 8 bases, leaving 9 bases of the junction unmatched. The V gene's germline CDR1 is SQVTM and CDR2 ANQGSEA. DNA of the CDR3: TGCAGCTCCGGCGTTGGGACAGGGTCCTACAATGAGCAGTTCTTC. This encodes CSSGVGTGSYNEQFF.

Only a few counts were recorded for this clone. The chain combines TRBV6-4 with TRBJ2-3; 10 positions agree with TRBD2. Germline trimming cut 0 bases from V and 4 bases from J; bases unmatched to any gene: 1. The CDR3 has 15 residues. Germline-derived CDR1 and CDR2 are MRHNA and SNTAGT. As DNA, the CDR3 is TGTGCCAGCAGTGACTCGAGCGGGGGGGCAGATACGCAGTATTTT. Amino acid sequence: CASSDSSGGADTQYF.

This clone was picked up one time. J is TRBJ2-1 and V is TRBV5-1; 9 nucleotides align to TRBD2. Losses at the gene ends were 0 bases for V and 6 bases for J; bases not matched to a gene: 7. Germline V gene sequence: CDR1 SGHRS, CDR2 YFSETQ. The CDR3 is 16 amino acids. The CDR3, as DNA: TGCGCCAGCAGCTTGGAGGAGGGACTAGCCTTCAATGAGCAGTTCTTC. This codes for CASSLEEGLAFNEQFF.

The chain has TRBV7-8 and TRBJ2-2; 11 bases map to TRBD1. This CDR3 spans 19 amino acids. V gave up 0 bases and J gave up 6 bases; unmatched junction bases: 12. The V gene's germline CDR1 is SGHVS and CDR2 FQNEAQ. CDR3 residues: CASSLAGDRGTLFSGELFF. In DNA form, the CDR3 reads TGTGCCAGCAGCTTAGCAGGGGACAGGGGGACACTTTTCTCCGGGGAGCTGTTTTTT.